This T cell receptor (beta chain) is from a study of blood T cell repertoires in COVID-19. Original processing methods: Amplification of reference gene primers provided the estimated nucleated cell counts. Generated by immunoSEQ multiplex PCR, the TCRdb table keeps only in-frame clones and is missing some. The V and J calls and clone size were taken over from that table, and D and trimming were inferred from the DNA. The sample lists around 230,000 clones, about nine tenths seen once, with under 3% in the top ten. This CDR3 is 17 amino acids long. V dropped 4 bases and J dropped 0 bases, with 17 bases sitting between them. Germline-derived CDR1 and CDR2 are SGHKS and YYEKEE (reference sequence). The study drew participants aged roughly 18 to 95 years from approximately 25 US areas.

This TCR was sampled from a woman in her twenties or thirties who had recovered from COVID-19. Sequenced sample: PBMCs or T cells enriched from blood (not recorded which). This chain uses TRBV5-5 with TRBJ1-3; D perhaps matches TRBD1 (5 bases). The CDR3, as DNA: TGTGCCAGCAGCGGATCACCAAGACAGCACTCTGGAAACACCATATATTTT. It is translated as CASSGSPRQHSGNTIYF.